This T cell receptor beta chain originates from a study of T cells in Graves' hyperthyroidism and ophthalmopathy. Ten or more counts support this clonotype. This CDR3 spans 14 amino acids. Germline-derived CDR1 and CDR2 are SGHTA and FQGTGA. V trimming: 10 bases; J trimming: 2 bases; junction bases outside the gene matches: 6. Regions amplified from RNA transcripts were the TCR beta CDR3 regions. The HTBI set primed first-round TCR CDR3 RT-PCR. Using its own MiXCR run on the multiplex PCR reads, TCRdb lists one record per CDR3 protein. The top ten clones hold roughly a fifth of a sample with 300,000 to 450,000 distinct CDR3 sequences, about 15% of them seen once.

Sequenced: blood. The TCR comes from a woman in her twenties or thirties with Graves' ophthalmopathy. This chain joins TRBV7-3 and TRBJ2-1; the match to TRBD2 covers 9 bases. The CDR3 DNA is TGTGCCAACAGGCGGGAGGGGACCTACAATGAGCAGTTCTTC. As protein: CANRREGTYNEQFF.